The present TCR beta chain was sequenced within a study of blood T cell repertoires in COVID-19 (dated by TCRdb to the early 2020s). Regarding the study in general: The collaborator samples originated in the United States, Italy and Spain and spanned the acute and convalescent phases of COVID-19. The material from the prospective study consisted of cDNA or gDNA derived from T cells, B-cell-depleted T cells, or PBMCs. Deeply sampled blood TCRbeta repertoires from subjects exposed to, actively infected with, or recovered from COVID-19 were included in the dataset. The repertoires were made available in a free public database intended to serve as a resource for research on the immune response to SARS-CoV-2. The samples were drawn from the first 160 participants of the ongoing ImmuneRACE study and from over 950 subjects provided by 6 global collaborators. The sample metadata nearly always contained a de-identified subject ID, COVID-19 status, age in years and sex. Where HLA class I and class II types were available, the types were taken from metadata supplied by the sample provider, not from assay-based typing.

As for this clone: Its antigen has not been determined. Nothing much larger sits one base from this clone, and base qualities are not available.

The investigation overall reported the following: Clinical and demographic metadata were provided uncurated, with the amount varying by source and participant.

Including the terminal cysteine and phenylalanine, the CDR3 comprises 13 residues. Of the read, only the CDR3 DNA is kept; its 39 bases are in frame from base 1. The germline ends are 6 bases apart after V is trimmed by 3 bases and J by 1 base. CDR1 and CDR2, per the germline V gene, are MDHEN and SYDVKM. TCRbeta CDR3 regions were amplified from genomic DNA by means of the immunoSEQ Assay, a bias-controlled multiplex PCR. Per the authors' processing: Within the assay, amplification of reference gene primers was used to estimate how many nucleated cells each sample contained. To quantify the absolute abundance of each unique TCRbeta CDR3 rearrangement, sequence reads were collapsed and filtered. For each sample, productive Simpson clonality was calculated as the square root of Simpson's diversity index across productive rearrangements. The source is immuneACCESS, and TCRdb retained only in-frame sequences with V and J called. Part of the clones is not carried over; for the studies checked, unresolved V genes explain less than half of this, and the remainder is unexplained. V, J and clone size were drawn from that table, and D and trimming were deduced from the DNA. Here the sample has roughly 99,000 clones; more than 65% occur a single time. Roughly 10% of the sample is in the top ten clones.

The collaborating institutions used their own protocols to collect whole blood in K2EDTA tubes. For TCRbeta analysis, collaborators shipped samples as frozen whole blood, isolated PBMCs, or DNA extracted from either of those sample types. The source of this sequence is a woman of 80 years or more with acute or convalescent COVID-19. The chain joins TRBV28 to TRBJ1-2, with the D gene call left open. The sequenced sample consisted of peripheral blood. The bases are TGTGCCAGCAGTTTTGGCAGTAACTATGGCTACACCTTC. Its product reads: CASSFGSNYGYTF.